Following are 13 T cell receptor beta chains from one sample sequenced in a study of cytomegalovirus exposure and HLA in healthy donors. Only in-frame clones appear in the TCRdb table, and some are missing; sequencing was by immunoSEQ multiplex PCR. The sample consists of 60,000 to 90,000 clones, 94% of them appearing once. Specimen: PBMCs. The source of these receptors is a woman under 30 in good health and CMV-seronegative.

The chain has TRBV29-1 and TRBJ2-1, with TRBD1 matching over 9 bases. Germline CDR1 SQVTM, CDR2 ANQGSEA. Trimming cost V 6 bases and J 1 base; bases outside gene matches: 7. The CDR3 is made up of 15 amino acids. CDR3 nucleotide sequence: TGCAGCGTGGGGACAGGGCCTAGATCCTACAATGAGCAGTTCTTC. This gives the protein CSVGTGPRSYNEQFF.

The J gene is TRBJ2-7, the V gene TRBV20-1, with D tentatively TRBD2 (5 bases). CDR1 is DFQATT and CDR2 is SNEGSKA in the germline V gene (reference sequence). V was shortened by 4 bases and J by 2 bases, with 6 bases between the two germline ends. This CDR3 spans 11 amino acids. The CDR3 here is CSAKLAYEQYF. In DNA form, the CDR3 reads TGCAGTGCTAAACTAGCCTACGAGCAGTACTTC.

The chain joins TRBV5-1 to TRBJ1-6; D remains unclear. This CDR3 comprises 15 residues. V gave up 0 bases and J gave up 0 bases, with 4 bases separating them. CDR1 is SGHRS, CDR2 YFSETQ, per germline. This CDR3 is CASSLVSSYNSPLHF. The CDR3 bases are TGCGCCAGCAGCTTGGTGAGCTCCTATAATTCACCCCTCCACTTT.

The CDR3 loop is CASSSVTEAFF. CDR3 nucleotides: TGTGCCAGCAGTTCAGTCACTGAAGCTTTCTTT. The gene calls are TRBV6-6 and TRBJ1-1; D ambiguous. Trimming cost V 4 bases and J 4 bases, with 4 bases left between them. There are 11 residues in the CDR3. Germline V lookup: CDR1 MNHNY, CDR2 SVGAGI (reference sequence).

This rearrangement joins TRBV11-1 to TRBJ2-3; no clear D gene. The ends were cut back, 5 bases at V and 3 bases at J, with 12 bases in the middle. Germline assignment: CDR1 SGHAT and CDR2 FQDESV (reference sequence). The CDR3 covers 14 residues. Written as DNA, the CDR3 is TGTGCCAGCAGCATAAGTGGGCGAACAGATACGCAGTATTTT. It is translated as CASSISGRTDTQYF.

This rearrangement joins TRBV6-1 to TRBJ1-5; 7 bases match TRBD1. Germline loops: CDR1 MNHNS, CDR2 SASEGT. V dropped 7 bases and J dropped 2; count of bases not matched to a gene: 5. The CDR3 is 14 residues long. CDR3 bases: TGTGCCAGCACCGAGGGACAGCGCAATCAGCCCCAGCATTTT. This gives the protein CASTEGQRNQPQHF.

This rearrangement joins TRBV7-2 to TRBJ1-1; perhaps TRBD1 as D (5 bases). From germline, CDR1 is SGHTA and CDR2 FQGNSA. Trimming took 6 bases from V and 6 from J, leaving 17 bases between them. CDR3 length: 14 amino acids. CDR3 in DNA: TGTGCCAGCAGGCCCCAGGGTGACAGCGCTGAAGCTTTCTTT. It specifies CASRPQGDSAEAFF.

The chain has TRBV15 and TRBJ2-2; possibly TRBD2 for D (6 bases). Per the germline V gene, CDR1 is LNHNV and CDR2 is YYDKDF (reference sequence). Deletions cut 8 bases from V and 0 bases from J, with 16 bases between. The CDR3 has 16 amino acids. CDR3: CATHHGRGANTGELFF. CDR3 sequence (DNA): TGTGCCACCCATCACGGGCGGGGCGCGAACACCGGGGAGCTGTTTTTT. The variable domain in full, completed from reference TRBV15 and TRBJ2-2, reads DAMVIQNPRYQVTQFGKPVTLSCSQTLNHNVMYWYQQKSSQAPKLLFHYYDKDFNNEADTPDNFQSRRPNTSFCFLDIRSPGLGDTAMYLCATHHGRGANTGELFFGEGSRLTVL.

This chain links TRBV5-5 with TRBJ2-7; TRBD2 matches 7 bases. The germline V gene encodes CDR1 SGHKS and CDR2 YYEKEE (reference sequence). Trimming at V came to 3 bases and at J to 2 bases, leaving 5 bases not matched to a gene. The CDR3 sequence is 14 residues long. The CDR3 bases are TGTGCCAGCAGCTCCGGGGGGTCTGCCTACGAGCAGTACTTC. Protein product: CASSSGGSAYEQYF.

The V gene is TRBV7-9, the J gene TRBJ1-2; D remains unclear. The V gene lost 5 bases and the J gene lost 6 bases, with 10 bases spanning the gap. This CDR3 has 12 residues. The V gene's germline CDR1 is SEHNR and CDR2 FQNEAQ (reference sequence). CDR3 coding DNA: TGTGCCAGCAGCGCGGCCCGGAATGGCTACACCTTC. Protein: CASSAARNGYTF. Supplemented by reference TRBV7-9 and TRBJ1-2, the full variable domain reads DTGVSQNPRHKITKRGQNVTFRCDPISEHNRLYWYRQTLGQGPEFLTYFQNEAQLEKSRLLSDRFSAERPKGSFSTLEIQRTEQGDSAMYLCASSAARNGYTFGSGTRLTVV.

The chain has TRBV28 and TRBJ2-2; 12 bases are shared with TRBD2. The trim removed 5 bases at V and 6 bases at J, leaving 7 bases unmatched. The CDR3 is made up of 16 amino acids. Germline-derived CDR1 and CDR2 are MDHEN and SYDVKM. CDR3 amino acids: CASSPSGGAVSGELFF. In DNA, the CDR3 is TGTGCCAGCAGTCCTAGCGGGGGGGCCGTCTCCGGGGAGCTGTTTTTT. Supplemented by reference TRBV28 and TRBJ2-2, the full variable domain reads DVKVTQSSRYLVKRTGEKVFLECVQDMDHENMFWYRQDPGLGLRLIYFSYDVKMKEKGDIPEGYSVSREKKERFSLILESASTNQTSMYLCASSPSGGAVSGELFFGEGSRLTVL.

This chain uses TRBV2 with TRBJ2-1; D is perhaps TRBD1 (6 bases). V dropped 7 bases and J dropped 2 bases, with 9 bases sitting between them. Germline CDR1 is SNHLY and CDR2 is FYNNEI. CDR3 size: 13 residues. CDR3 nucleotides: TGTGCCAGCATACAGGGTCCCTACAATGAGCAGTTCTTC. As protein: CASIQGPYNEQFF.

The chain couples TRBV6-6 to TRBJ2-1; 9 nucleotides match TRBD1. This CDR3 is 15 amino acids long. V shed 7 bases, J shed 2 bases, and the junction held 6 bases outside the gene matches. CDR1 is MNHNY and CDR2 is SVGAGI in the germline V gene (reference sequence). The CDR3 is CASTLQGAPYNEQFF. CDR3 bases: TGTGCCAGCACCCTACAGGGGGCGCCCTACAATGAGCAGTTCTTC.